The present T cell receptor (beta chain) was sequenced within a study of graft-versus-host responses after intestinal transplantation. Study in general: Every recipient underwent anti-thymocyte globulin induction, then tacrolimus and steroids for approximately three years.

With respect to this clone: The antigen remains undetermined.

The table came from immunoSEQ multiplex PCR; TCRdb's copy has only in-frame clones and leaves some out. The sample contains more than 100,000 clones, approximately 92% of which appear only once. CDR3 length: 12 amino acids. Germline assignment: CDR1 GTSNPN and CDR2 SVGIG (reference sequence). Between the trimmed V and J ends, which lost 5 bases and 5 bases, there was a span of 13 bases. This specimen was unstimulated CD4+ T cells sorted from spleen or lymph node cells, taken before intestinal transplant. This chain joins TRBV30 and TRBJ2-7; a possible D gene is TRBD2 (5 bases). The receptor was derived from a human donor who received an intestinal transplant. This chain's CDR3 is CAWGTSFNEQYF. CDR3 in DNA: TGTGCCTGGGGCACTAGTTTCAACGAGCAGTACTTC.